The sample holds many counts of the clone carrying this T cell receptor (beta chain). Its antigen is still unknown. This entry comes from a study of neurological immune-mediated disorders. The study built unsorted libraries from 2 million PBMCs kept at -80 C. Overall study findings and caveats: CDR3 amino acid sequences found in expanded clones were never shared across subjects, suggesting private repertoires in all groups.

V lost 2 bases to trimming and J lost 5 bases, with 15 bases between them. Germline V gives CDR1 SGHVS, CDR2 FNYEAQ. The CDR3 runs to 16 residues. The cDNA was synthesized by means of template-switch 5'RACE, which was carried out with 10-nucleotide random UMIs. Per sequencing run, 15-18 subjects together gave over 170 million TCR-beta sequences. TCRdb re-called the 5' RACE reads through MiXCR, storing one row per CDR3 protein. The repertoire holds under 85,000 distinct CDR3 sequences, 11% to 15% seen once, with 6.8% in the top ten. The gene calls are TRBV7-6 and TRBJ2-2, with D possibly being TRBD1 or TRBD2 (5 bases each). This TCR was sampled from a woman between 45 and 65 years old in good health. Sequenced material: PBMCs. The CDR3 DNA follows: TGTGCCAGCAGCTTATTCCCGGGGCCGGAAACCGGGGAGCTGTTTTTT. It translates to CASSLFPGPETGELFF.